These 2 T cell receptor beta chains were sequenced from one sample in a study of cytomegalovirus exposure and HLA in healthy donors. TCRdb's copy holds only in-frame clones and misses some; the assay was immunoSEQ multiplex PCR. This table has 260,000 or so clones, roughly 90% appearing once. Sequencing used PBMCs. The receptors here all came from a woman aged 18-29 years in good health and CMV-seronegative.

The V gene is TRBV29-1, the J gene TRBJ1-1; 7 nucleotides agree with TRBD1. The germline gives CDR1 SQVTM, CDR2 ANQGSEA. With V trimmed by 5 bases and J by 2 bases, 5 bases remained unmatched. CDR3 length equals 13 residues. The CDR3 coding sequence is TGCAGCGTTTCAGGGGGTGGCAACACTGAAGCTTTCTTT. Protein: CSVSGGGNTEAFF.

V gene TRBV28 combines with J gene TRBJ1-2; TRBD1 matches 11 bases. V shed 1 base, J shed 2 bases, and the junction held 6 bases outside the gene matches. Germline V gene sequence: CDR1 MDHEN, CDR2 SYDVKM. This CDR3 comprises 17 residues. This CDR3 is CASSLSLGTGGNYGYTF. CDR3 coding DNA: TGTGCCAGCAGTTTATCCCTCGGGACAGGGGGAAACTATGGCTACACCTTC.